Listed here is a single T cell receptor beta chain. Its specificity is not known. The authors extracted RNA and reverse transcribed it into cDNA as the sequencing template. Sequenced by immunoSEQ multiplex PCR; TCRdb stores in-frame clones only, minus some. The sample includes 85,000 to 95,000 clones, about 70% of them seen just once. These data belong to a study of CD8+ T cells in alopecia areata. Treatment noted: oral pan-JAK inhibitor, 5-10 mg twice daily. Peripheral blood, together with lesional scalp punch biopsies, was collected from alopecia areata patients. The study's findings and limits: Within the top 100, expanded CD8+ clones significantly decreased with tofacitinib, as did scalp clonality. Many expanded lesional clones persisted during tofacitinib (in both scalp and blood). Especially in alopecia totalis/universalis, lesional scalp showed greater clonality than normal scalp did.

This TCR was recovered from a human donor with alopecia areata. The specimen was CD8+ T cells sorted from blood, collected at week 44, from a patient treated with tofacitinib.

CDR3 sequence reads: CSAHGEDYLAKNIQYF. The CDR3 bases are TGCAGCGCTCACGGGGAAGATTATCTAGCCAAAAACATTCAGTACTTC. The V gene is TRBV29-1, the J gene TRBJ2-4; D is possibly TRBD2 (5 bases). Trimming stripped 7 bases from V and 0 bases from J, with 19 bases between. Germline loops: CDR1 SQVTM, CDR2 ANQGSEA. The CDR3 loop spans 16 amino acids.